These 8 T cell receptor beta chains share one sample of origin, sequenced in a study of long-term antiretroviral therapy in people with HIV. Assay version v3.0 of immunoSEQ was used, and it was run at survey level. Repertoires were generated with immunoSEQ multiplex PCR, while TCRdb's copy carries only in-frame clones and drops some. Of 30,000 to 35,000 clones in the sample, about three quarters were seen once. Specimen: unsorted PBMCs, collected 3.1 years after starting antiretroviral therapy. The receptors originated from a woman aged 50 to 60 with HIV.

This chain joins TRBV30 and TRBJ1-6; D is uncertain. This CDR3 spans 14 amino acids. In germline, CDR1 is GTSNPN, CDR2 SVGIG (reference sequence). Trimming took 6 bases from V and 9 from J, leaving 18 bases between them. The CDR3 region is CACLKGFGPSPLHF. The CDR3 DNA reads as TGTGCCTGTCTGAAGGGATTTGGACCTTCACCCCTCCACTTT.

V gene TRBV5-1 combines with J gene TRBJ2-2; possible D gene TRBD2, 6 bases. Trimming pared 3 bases from V and 6 bases from J, leaving 18 bases between. The CDR3 length is 16 residues. Per germline, CDR1 SGHRS and CDR2 YFSETQ. CDR3 region: CASSSFGGEEAGELFF. For the CDR3, the DNA is TGCGCCAGCAGCTCGTTCGGTGGGGAGGAGGCCGGGGAGCTGTTTTTT.

J is TRBJ1-1 and V is TRBV30, with D unclear. The CDR3 is 14 amino acids. V was shortened by 0 bases and J by 1 base, with 9 bases between the two germline ends. Germline lookup yields CDR1 GTSNPN and CDR2 SVGIG (reference sequence). The CDR3 coding sequence is TGTGCCTGGAGTGTAAGGGCGGGGAACACTGAAGCTTTCTTT. Amino acids: CAWSVRAGNTEAFF.

The chain joins TRBV6-6 to TRBJ2-7, with D perhaps TRBD1 (6 bases). Germline-derived CDR1 and CDR2 are MNHNY and SVGAGI (reference sequence). This CDR3 has 14 amino acids. V gave up 1 base and J gave up 6 bases, with 13 bases separating them. The CDR3: CASSYLGRGIEQYF. The CDR3 bases are TGTGCCAGCAGTTACTTGGGCAGGGGAATCGAGCAGTACTTC.

This clone was detected only a few times. The rearrangement links TRBV9 to TRBJ2-1; TRBD1 agrees at 11 bases. V was pared by 4 bases and J by 6 bases, with 6 bases of the junction left unmatched. From germline, CDR1 is SGDLS and CDR2 YYNGEE. The CDR3 length is 15 residues. Written as DNA, the CDR3 is TGTGCCAGCAGCAAACGGACAGGGGGCCTCAATGAGCAGTTCTTC. The encoded protein is CASSKRTGGLNEQFF.

The rearrangement links TRBV27 to TRBJ2-2; D gene unclear. From germline, CDR1 is MNHEY and CDR2 SMNVEV (reference sequence). The CDR3 has 14 amino acids. V was shortened by 3 bases and J by 0 bases, with 5 bases between the two germline ends. Here the CDR3 reads CASSFITNTGELFF. In DNA, the CDR3 is TGTGCCAGCAGTTTCATTACGAACACCGGGGAGCTGTTTTTT.

The J gene is TRBJ2-5, the V gene TRBV6-5; 9 nucleotides agree with TRBD2. V dropped 0 bases and J dropped 4; count of bases not matched to a gene: 6. The length of the CDR3 is 16 residues. Looked up from germline, CDR1 is MNHEY and CDR2 is SVGAGI. The CDR3 nucleotides read TGTGCCAGCAGTTACTCGCCTAGCGGGGAATTAGAGACCCAGTACTTC. It is translated as CASSYSPSGELETQYF.

The rearrangement joins TRBV12-5 to TRBJ2-1; a possible D gene is TRBD1 (5 bases). Germline assignment: CDR1 LGHNT and CDR2 FRNRAP. Between the trimmed V and J ends, which lost 0 bases and 15 bases, there was a span of 12 bases. The CDR3 is 12 amino acids. CDR3 in amino acids: CASGLVQAEWFF. The CDR3 DNA follows: TGTGCTAGTGGTTTGGTACAGGCTGAGTGGTTCTTC.